This T cell receptor (beta chain) was recorded in a study of T cell repertoires in aging, cancer and after chemotherapy. Study-level results: Compared with age-matched healthy donors, untreated hematological or solid cancer patients showed higher blood TCR clonality.

Amplification of TCR beta used genomic DNA extracted from peripheral blood. The CDR3 runs 15 residues. The germline V gene has CDR1 MNHEY and CDR2 SVGAGI. Trimming took off 4 bases at V and 4 bases at J, with 16 bases between the two ends. By share, this clonotype ranks as medium-sized. Its antigen remains unknown. Multiplex touch-down PCR with TRB-A/B primers amplified rearranged V-D-J TRB sequences. One entry per CDR3 protein results from TCRdb running MiXCR on the multiplex PCR reads. The data show 4,800 or so distinct CDR3 sequences, 20% to 30% seen once. This clonotype originated in a human donor in good health. The rearrangement uses TRBV6-5 and TRBJ1-1; D is undetermined. Sequencing was done on a sample of blood. DNA of the CDR3: TGTGCCAGCAGTTCTGCCTCTCGAGGGAGCACTGAAGCTTTCTTT. Translating it yields CASSSASRGSTEAFF.